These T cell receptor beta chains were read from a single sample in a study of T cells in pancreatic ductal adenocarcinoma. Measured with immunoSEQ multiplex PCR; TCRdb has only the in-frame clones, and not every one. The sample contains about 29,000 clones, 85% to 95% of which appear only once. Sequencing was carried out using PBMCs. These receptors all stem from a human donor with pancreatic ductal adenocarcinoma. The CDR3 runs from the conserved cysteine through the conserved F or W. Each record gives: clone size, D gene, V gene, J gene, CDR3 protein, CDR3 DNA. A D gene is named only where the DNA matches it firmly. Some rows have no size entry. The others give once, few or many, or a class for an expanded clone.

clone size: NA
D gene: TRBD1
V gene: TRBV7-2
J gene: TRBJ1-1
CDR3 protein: CASSSQGVVTEAFF
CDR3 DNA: TGTGCCAGCAGCTCACAGGGGGTCGTCACTGAAGCTTTCTTT

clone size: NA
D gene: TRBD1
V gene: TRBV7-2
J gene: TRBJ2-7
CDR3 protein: CASSRRDRYYEQYF
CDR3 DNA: TGTGCCAGCAGCCGCCGGGACAGATACTACGAGCAGTACTTC

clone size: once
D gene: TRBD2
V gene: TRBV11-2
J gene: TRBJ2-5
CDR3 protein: CASSLAGGETQYF
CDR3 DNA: TGTGCCAGCAGCTTAGCGGGGGGGGAGACCCAGTACTTC

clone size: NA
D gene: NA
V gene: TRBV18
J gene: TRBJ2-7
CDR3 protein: CASSPTAVGDSYEQYF
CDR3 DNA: TGTGCCAGCTCACCGACCGCCGTAGGGGATTCCTACGAGCAGTACTTC

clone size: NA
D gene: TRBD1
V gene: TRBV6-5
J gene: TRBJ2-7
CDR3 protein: CASSYRDRGSEQYF
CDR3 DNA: TGTGCCAGCAGTTACAGGGACAGGGGAAGCGAGCAGTACTTC

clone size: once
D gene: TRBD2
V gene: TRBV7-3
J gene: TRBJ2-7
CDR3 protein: CASSSHGGYEQYF
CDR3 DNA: TGTGCCAGCAGCTCCCACGGGGGGTACGAGCAGTACTTC

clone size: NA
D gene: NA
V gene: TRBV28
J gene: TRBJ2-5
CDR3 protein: CAATGSGGKTQYF
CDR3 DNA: TGTGCCGCAACGGGTAGTGGAGGGAAGACCCAGTACTTC

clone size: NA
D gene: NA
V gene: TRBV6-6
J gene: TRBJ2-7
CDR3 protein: CASRANSYEQYF
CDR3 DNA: TGTGCCAGCAGAGCGAATAGCTACGAGCAGTACTTC

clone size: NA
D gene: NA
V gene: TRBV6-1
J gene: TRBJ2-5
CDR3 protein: CASSGFSGTGETQYF
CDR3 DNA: TGTGCCAGCAGTGGGTTTTCGGGAACGGGGGAGACCCAGTACTTC

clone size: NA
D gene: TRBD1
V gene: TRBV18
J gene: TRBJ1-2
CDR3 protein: CASSDQGATYGYTF
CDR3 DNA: TGTGCCAGCTCAGATCAGGGGGCCACCTATGGCTACACCTTC

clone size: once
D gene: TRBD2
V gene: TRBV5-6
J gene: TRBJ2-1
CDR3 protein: CASSLRAAGGPGEQFF
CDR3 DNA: TGTGCCAGCAGCTTGCGGGCAGCGGGAGGGCCCGGTGAGCAGTTCTTC

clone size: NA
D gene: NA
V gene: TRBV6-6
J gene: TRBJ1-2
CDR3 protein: CASSQESRVSYGYTF
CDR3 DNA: TGTGCCAGCAGTCAGGAGAGCAGAGTCTCCTATGGCTACACCTTC

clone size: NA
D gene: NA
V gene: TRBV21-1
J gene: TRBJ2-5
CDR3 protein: CASSIKAGTSGRTQETQYF
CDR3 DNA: TGTGCCAGCAGCATCAAGGCAGGGACTAGCGGGAGGACCCAAGAGACCCAGTACTTC

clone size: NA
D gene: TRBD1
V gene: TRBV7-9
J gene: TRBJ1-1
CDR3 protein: CASSPTGGGRNTEAFF
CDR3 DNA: TGTGCCAGCAGCCCAACAGGGGGGGGGAGGAACACTGAAGCTTTCTTT

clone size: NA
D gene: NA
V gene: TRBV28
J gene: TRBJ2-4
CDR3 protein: CASSSRVRGALNIQYF
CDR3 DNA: TGTGCCAGCAGCTCGAGGGTCCGAGGCGCTCTAAACATTCAGTACTTC

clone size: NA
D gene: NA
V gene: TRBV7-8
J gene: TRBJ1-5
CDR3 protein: CASSFGGGGQPQHF
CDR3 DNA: TGTGCCAGCAGCTTCGGGGGGGGTGGACAGCCCCAGCATTTT

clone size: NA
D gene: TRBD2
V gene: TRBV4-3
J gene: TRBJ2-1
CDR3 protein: CASSQDGTTTFAEEQFF
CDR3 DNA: TGCGCCAGCAGCCAAGATGGGACTACGACCTTCGCCGAGGAGCAGTTCTTC

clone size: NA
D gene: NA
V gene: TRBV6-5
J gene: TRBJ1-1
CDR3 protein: CASSFRSEAFF
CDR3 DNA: TGTGCCAGCAGCTTTAGGTCTGAAGCTTTCTTT

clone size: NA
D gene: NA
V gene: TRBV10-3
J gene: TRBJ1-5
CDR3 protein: CAVWTGNSNQPQHF
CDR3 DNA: TGTGCCGTATGGACTGGGAATAGCAATCAGCCCCAGCATTTT

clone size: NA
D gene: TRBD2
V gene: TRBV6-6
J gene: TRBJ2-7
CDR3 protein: CASRREGGYDEQYF
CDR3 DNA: TGTGCCAGCCGGCGGGAGGGGGGCTACGACGAGCAGTACTTC